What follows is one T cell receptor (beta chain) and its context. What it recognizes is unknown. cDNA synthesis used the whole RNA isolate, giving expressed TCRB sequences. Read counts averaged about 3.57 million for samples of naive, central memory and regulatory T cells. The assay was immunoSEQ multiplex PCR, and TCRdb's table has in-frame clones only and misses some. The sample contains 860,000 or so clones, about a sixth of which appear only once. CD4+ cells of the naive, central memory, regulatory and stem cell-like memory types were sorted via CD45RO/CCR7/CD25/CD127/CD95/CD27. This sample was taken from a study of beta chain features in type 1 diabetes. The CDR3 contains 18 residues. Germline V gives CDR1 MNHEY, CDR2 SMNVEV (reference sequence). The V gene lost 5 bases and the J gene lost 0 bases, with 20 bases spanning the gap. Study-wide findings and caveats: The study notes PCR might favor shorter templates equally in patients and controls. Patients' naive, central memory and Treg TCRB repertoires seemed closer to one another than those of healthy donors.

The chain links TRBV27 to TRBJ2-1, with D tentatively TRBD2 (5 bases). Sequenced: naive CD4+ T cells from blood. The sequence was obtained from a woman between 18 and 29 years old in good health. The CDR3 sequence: CASSLYYGLVSSYNEQFF. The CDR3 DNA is TGTGCCAGCAGTCTATACTACGGACTCGTAAGCTCCTACAATGAGCAGTTCTTC.